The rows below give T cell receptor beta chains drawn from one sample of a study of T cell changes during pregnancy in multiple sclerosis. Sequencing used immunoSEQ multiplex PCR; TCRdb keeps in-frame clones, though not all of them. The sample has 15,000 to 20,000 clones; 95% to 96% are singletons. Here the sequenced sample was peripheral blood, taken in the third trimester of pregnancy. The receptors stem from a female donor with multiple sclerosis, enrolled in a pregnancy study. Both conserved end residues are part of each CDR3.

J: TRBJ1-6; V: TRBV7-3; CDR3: CASSPGGKVPLHF
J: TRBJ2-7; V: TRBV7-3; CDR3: CASSLRAGTGSYEQYF
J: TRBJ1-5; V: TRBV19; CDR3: CASSILGAGGLNQPQHF
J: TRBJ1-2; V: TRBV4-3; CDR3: CASSPGTEDYGYTF
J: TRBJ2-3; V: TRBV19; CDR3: CASREREGLGTQYF
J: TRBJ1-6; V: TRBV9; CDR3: CASSVAGGGGSPLHF
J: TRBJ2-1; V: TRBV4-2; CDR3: CASSPRLAGVSSYNEQFF
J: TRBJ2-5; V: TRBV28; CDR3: CASSFSQAGLSETQYF
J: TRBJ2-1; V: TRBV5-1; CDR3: CASSLGGRGYNEQFF
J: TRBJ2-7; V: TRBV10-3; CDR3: CAVCRGGGSYEQYF
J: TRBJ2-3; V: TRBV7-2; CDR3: CASSLRASTDTQYF
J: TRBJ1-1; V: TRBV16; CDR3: CASSQDRVPSREAFF
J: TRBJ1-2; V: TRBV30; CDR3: CAWSVLQEGASGYTF
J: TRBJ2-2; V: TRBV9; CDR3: CASSVSGRASLGELFF
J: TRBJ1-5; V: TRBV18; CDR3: CASSQTGGNQPQHF
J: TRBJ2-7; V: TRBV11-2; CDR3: CASSFRQGTGEQYF
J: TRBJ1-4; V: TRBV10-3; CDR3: CAISEKGRGWGNEKLFF
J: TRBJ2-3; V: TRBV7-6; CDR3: CASSSDRVGDTQYF
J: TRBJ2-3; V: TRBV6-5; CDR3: CASSLGRTRTDTQYF
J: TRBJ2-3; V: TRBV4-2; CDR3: CASSQLSGGLDTQYF
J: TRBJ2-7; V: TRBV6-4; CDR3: CASSSGGTFYEQYF
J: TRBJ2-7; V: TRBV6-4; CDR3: CASSDQTGAGEQYF
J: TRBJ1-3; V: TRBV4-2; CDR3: CASSQEGQGGNTIYF